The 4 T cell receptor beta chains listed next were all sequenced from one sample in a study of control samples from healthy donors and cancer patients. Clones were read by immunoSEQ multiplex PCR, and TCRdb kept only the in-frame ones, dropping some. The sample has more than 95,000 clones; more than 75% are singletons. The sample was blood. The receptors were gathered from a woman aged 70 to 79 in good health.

The CDR3, as DNA: TGTGCCACCAGCAGAGGGGGACAGGGGTCCTACGAGCAGTACTTC. Encoded protein: CATSRGGQGSYEQYF. V and J are TRBV15 and TRBJ2-7; 10 positions agree with TRBD1. This CDR3 is 15 amino acids long. V lost 1 base, J lost 1 base, and 1 base stayed unmatched. Germline loops: CDR1 LNHNV, CDR2 YYDKDF (reference sequence).

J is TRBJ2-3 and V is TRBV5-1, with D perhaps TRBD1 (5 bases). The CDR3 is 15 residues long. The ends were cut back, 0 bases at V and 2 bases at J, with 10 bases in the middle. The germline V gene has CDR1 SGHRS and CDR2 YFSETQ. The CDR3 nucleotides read TGCGCCAGCAGCTTGGCTCTACAGGACACAGATACGCAGTATTTT. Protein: CASSLALQDTDTQYF.

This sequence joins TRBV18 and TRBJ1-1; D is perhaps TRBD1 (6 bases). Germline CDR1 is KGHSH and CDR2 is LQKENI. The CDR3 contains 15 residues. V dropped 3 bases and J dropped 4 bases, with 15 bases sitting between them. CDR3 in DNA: TGTGCCAGCTCACCCCCTAACACAGGGAGCACTGAAGCTTTCTTT. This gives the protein CASSPPNTGSTEAFF.

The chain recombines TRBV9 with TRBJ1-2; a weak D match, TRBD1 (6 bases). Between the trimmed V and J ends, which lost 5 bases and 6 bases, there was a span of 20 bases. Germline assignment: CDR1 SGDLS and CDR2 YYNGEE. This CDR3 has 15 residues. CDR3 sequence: CASSRINRELDGYTF. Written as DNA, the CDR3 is TGTGCCAGCAGTCGCATAAACAGGGAACTCGATGGCTACACCTTC.